This T cell receptor beta chain was found in a study of beta chain features in type 1 diabetes. Study outcomes and limitations: In all four CD4+ subsets, TCRB CDR3 length was significantly, moderately reduced in type 1 diabetes.

V lost 6 bases, J lost 4 bases, and 5 bases stayed unmatched. CDR1 and CDR2 from the germline V gene are LNHDA and SQIVND (reference sequence). This CDR3 has 13 amino acids. This clone was observed a few times. The antigen is undetermined. The isolated RNA, all of it, was reverse transcribed, so expressed TCRB transcripts were what got sequenced. Libraries were prepared by immunoSEQ multiplex PCR; TCRdb keeps only in-frame clonotypes and omits some of them. The data hold over 200,000 clones, with approximately 11% observed a single time. The clonotype was recovered from a man aged 25-45 years with type 1 diabetes. The sample taken for sequencing was naive CD4+ T cells from blood. V and J are TRBV19 and TRBJ1-2; TRBD1 matches 7 bases. Here the CDR3 DNA reads TGTGCCAGTAGGGGACAGTCGATCTATGGCTACACCTTC. It yields the protein CASRGQSIYGYTF.